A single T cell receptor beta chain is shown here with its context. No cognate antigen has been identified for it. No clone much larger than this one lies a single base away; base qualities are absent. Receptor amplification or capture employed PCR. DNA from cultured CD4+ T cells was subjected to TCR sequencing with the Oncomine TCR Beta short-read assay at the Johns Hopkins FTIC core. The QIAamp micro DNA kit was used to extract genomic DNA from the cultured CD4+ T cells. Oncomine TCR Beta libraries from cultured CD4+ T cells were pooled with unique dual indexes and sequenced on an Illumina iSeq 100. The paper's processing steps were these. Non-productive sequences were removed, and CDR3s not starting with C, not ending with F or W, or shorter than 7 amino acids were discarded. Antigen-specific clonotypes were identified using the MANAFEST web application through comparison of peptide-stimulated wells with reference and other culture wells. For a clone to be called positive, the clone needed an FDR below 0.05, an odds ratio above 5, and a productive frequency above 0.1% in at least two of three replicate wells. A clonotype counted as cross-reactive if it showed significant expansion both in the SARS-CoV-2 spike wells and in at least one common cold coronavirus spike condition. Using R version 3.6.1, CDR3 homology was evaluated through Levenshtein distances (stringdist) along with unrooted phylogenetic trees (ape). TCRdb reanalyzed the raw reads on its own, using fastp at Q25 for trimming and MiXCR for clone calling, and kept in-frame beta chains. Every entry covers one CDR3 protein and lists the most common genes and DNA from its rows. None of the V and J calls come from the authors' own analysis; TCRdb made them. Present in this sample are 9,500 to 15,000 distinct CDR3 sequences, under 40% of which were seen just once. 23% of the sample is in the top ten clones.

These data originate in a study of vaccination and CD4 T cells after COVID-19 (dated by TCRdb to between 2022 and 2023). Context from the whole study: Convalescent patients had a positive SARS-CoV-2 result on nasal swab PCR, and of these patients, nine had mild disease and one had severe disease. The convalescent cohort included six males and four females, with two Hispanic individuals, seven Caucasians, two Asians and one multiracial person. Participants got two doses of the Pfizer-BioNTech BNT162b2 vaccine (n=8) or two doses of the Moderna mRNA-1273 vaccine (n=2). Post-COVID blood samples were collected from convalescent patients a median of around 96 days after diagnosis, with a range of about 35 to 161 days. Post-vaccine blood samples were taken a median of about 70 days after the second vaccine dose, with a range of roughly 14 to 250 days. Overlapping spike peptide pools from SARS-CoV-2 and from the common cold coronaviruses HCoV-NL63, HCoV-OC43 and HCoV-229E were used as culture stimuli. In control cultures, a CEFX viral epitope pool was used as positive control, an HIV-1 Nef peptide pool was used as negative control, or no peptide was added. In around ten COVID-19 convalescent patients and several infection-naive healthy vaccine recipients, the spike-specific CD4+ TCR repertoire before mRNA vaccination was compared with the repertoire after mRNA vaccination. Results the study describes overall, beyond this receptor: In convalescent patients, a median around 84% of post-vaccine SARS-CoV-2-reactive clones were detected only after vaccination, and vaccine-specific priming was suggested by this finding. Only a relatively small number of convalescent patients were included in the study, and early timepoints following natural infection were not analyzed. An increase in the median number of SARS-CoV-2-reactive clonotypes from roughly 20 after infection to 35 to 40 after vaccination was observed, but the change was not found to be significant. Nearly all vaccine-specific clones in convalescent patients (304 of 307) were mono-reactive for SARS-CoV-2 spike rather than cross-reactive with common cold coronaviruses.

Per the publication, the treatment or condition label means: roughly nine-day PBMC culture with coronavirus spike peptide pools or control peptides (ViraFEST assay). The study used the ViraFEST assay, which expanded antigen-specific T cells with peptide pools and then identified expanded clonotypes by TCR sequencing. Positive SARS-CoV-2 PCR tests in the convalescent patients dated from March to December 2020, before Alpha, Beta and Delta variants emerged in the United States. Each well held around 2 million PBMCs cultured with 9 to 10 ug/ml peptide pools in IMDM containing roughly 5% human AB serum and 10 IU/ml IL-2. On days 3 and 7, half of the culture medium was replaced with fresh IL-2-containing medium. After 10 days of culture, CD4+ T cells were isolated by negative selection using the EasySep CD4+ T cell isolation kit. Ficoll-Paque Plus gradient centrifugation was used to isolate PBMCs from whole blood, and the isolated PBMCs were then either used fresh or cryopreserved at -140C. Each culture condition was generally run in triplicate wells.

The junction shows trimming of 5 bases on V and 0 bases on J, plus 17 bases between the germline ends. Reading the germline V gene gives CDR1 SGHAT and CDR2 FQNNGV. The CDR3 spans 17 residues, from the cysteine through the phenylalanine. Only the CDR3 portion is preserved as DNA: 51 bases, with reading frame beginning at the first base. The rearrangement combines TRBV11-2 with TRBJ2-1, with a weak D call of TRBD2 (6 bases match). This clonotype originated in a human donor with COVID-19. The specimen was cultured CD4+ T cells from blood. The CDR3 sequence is CASSPRGGASSYNEQFF. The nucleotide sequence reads TGTGCCAGCAGCCCTAGGGGCGGGGCCAGCTCCTACAATGAGCAGTTCTTC.